The present TCR beta chain was sequenced within a study of T cells in Graves' hyperthyroidism and ophthalmopathy. Amplified regions were TCR beta CDR3 sequences from RNA transcripts. In the first-round RT-PCR of the TCR CDR3, the HTBI primer set was used. One entry per CDR3 protein results from TCRdb running MiXCR on the multiplex PCR reads. The data hold 480,000 or so distinct CDR3 sequences, with 40% to 50% observed a single time. Patients were excluded because of uncontrolled infection, other autoimmune disease, pregnancy or lactation. This CDR3 is built from 16 residues. CDR1 and CDR2 (germline): ENHRY, SYGVKD. V shed 10 bases, J shed 1 base, and the junction held 10 bases outside the gene matches.

Material: peripheral blood or thyroid tissue (not recorded which). This rearrangement joins TRBV10-3 to TRBJ1-5; 10 nucleotides match TRBD1. The TCR originated in an adult woman with Graves' disease, either hyperthyroidism or ophthalmopathy (not recorded which). The CDR3 region has the DNA TGTGCCACGCTAAACGGACAGGGGGGAAGCAATCAGCCCCAGCATTTT. This translates into CATLNGQGGSNQPQHF.